The T cell receptor beta chain described here comes from a study of tumor-infiltrating lymphocytes in localized non-small cell lung cancer. Study-level results: Recurrence-free survival showed no association with tumor T-cell fraction. Higher tumor T cell infiltration than in uninvolved lung was supported by TCRbeta sequencing.

Produced via immunoSEQ multiplex PCR; TCRdb's table is partial and in-frame only. The sample has over 10,000 clones, 75% to 85% seen once; the top ten hold around 12%. Remarks on this clone: Its specificity is unknown.

The receptor was isolated from a human donor with non-small cell lung cancer. The sequenced material came from lung tumor tissue.

The CDR3, as DNA: TGTGCCAGCAGCCGTCGTCGAAGCGGGGTCGCCTACAATGAGCAGTTCTTC. The encoded protein is CASSRRRSGVAYNEQFF. The V and J genes are TRBV5-6 and TRBJ2-1, with TRBD2 identical over 7 bases. The CDR3 covers 17 residues. V shed 4 bases and J 2 bases; nucleotides not matched to a gene: 12. The V gene's germline CDR1 is SGHDT and CDR2 YYEEEE. The full variable domain, its missing parts supplied by reference TRBV5-6 and TRBJ2-1, is DAGVTQSPTHLIKTRGQQVTLRCSPKSGHDTVSWYQQALGQGPQFIFQYYEEEERQRGNFPDRFSGHQFPNYSSELNVNALLLGDSALYLCASSRRRSGVAYNEQFFGPGTRLTVL.